Shown below are 27 T cell receptor beta chains from a single sample sequenced in a study of cytomegalovirus exposure and HLA in healthy donors. Researchers ran the PCR with 60 Vbeta and 13 Jbeta primers. The protocol was immunoSEQ multiplex PCR, while the TCRdb copy is restricted to in-frame clones and leaves out a portion. The sample shows 150,000 to 200,000 clones, around 80% of them seen only once. Input material: PBMCs. These receptors came from a woman between 40 and 50 years old in good health and CMV-seronegative.

J is TRBJ2-3 and V is TRBV9, with D perhaps matching TRBD1 (5 bases). V gave up 7 bases and J gave up 1 base, with 13 bases separating them. Germline-derived CDR1 and CDR2 are SGDLS and YYNGEE. The CDR3 loop spans 14 amino acids. In DNA, the CDR3 is TGTGCCAGCTCCCCTCAAGGGGGCACAGATACGCAGTATTTT. It translates to CASSPQGGTDTQYF. The full variable domain, completed using reference TRBV9 and TRBJ2-3, is DSGVTQTPKHLITATGQRVTLRCSPRSGDLSVYWYQQSLDQGLQFLIQYYNGEERAKGNILERFSAQQFPDLHSELNLSSLELGDSALYFCASSPQGGTDTQYFGPGTRLTVL.

This chain joins TRBV28 and TRBJ1-1, with D maybe TRBD1 (6 bases). Germline V gene data show CDR1 as MDHEN and CDR2 as SYDVKM. Trimming took 1 base from V and 7 from J, leaving 16 bases between them. The CDR3 totals 15 residues. CDR3 loop: CASSLSVTGEFEAFF. The CDR3 nucleotides are TGTGCCAGCAGTTTATCAGTGACAGGTGAATTTGAAGCTTTCTTT.

This sequence joins TRBV7-9 and TRBJ1-4; D possibly corresponds to TRBD1 (5 bases). V shed 5 bases and J shed 6 bases, with 10 bases lying between them. The CDR3 is 13 residues long. Germline loops: CDR1 SEHNR, CDR2 FQNEAQ (reference sequence). Here the CDR3 reads CASSPGGDEKLFF. CDR3 DNA sequence: TGTGCCAGCAGCCCGGGAGGGGATGAAAAACTGTTTTTT. Based on the CDR3 plus reference TRBV7-9 and TRBJ1-4, the full variable domain is DTGVSQNPRHKITKRGQNVTFRCDPISEHNRLYWYRQTLGQGPEFLTYFQNEAQLEKSRLLSDRFSAERPKGSFSTLEIQRTEQGDSAMYLCASSPGGDEKLFFGSGTQLSVL.

The gene calls are TRBV5-6 and TRBJ2-7; 9 nucleotides match TRBD1. Germline loops: CDR1 SGHDT, CDR2 YYEEEE. V dropped 6 bases and J dropped 1; count of bases not matched to a gene: 5. The CDR3 is 14 residues long. The CDR3 region has the DNA TGTGCCAGCAACCGACAGGGGGGATCCTACGAGCAGTACTTC. Amino acids: CASNRQGGSYEQYF.

The chain carries TRBV19 and TRBJ1-1; D perhaps matches TRBD1 (6 bases). V lost 4 bases and J 4 bases, leaving 10 bases between the germline ends. The CDR3 spans 13 residues. Looked up from germline, CDR1 is LNHDA and CDR2 is SQIVND (reference sequence). The CDR3 region is CASSRGLSTEAFF. CDR3 bases: TGTGCCAGTAGTAGGGGGCTGAGCACTGAAGCTTTCTTT.

The rearrangement links TRBV2 to TRBJ1-4; 9 bases agree with TRBD1. This CDR3 has 15 amino acids. Germline V gene sequence: CDR1 SNHLY, CDR2 FYNNEI. V shed 6 bases and J 7 bases; nucleotides not matched to a gene: 9. The CDR3 DNA sequence: TGTGCCAGCAGAGATCGGGACAGGGTGACTGAAAAACTGTTTTTT. Translation gives CASRDRDRVTEKLFF.

The chain joins TRBV19 to TRBJ1-2, with 10 bases that match TRBD1. Germline V lookup: CDR1 LNHDA, CDR2 SQIVND (reference sequence). The CDR3 has 15 amino acids. The J segment lost 4 bases and the V segment lost 10 bases, leaving 12 bases of the junction unmatched. CDR3: CATGTGALLGYGYTF. CDR3 bases: TGTGCCACCGGGACAGGGGCCCTCCTTGGCTATGGCTACACCTTC.

CDR3 sequence: CASMGTGLRKLFF. CDR3 nucleotide sequence: TGTGCCAGTATGGGGACTGGGTTGCGGAAACTGTTTTTT. The rearrangement links TRBV19 to TRBJ1-4, with D perhaps matching TRBD1 (5 bases). The V end was cut by 7 bases, the J end by 11 bases, with 17 bases between. Germline values: CDR1 LNHDA, CDR2 SQIVND (reference sequence). The CDR3 length is 13 residues. Full variable domain (outside the CDR3, taken from reference TRBV19 and TRBJ1-4): DGGITQSPKYLFRKEGQNVTLSCEQNLNHDAMYWYRQDPGQGLRLIYYSQIVNDFQKGDIAEGYSVSREKKESFPLTVTSAQKNPTAFYLCASMGTGLRKLFFGSGTQLSVL.

The rearrangement links TRBV4-3 to TRBJ1-2, with no clear D. Germline values: CDR1 LGHNA, CDR2 YSLEER. Trimming removed 4 bases at V and 4 bases at J, with 19 bases between. CDR3 length: 16 amino acids. In DNA, the CDR3 is TGCGCCAGCAGCCCGAGCGCCAGTCGTGGCGGCTATGGCTACACCTTC. As protein: CASSPSASRGGYGYTF.

In regard to this clone: A junction end diverges from the germline sequence, so it may reflect a read error. The V gene is TRBV7-9, the J gene TRBJ1-3, with 7 bases identical to TRBD1. This CDR3 has 16 residues. Germline CDR1 SEHNR, CDR2 FQNEAQ (reference sequence). The CDR3 sequence is CSSSFGTVRSGNTIYF. The DNA for the CDR3 is TGTTCCAGCAGCTTCGGGACAGTTCGATCTGGAAACACCATATATTTT.

The chain employs TRBV5-6 and TRBJ1-1; 11 bases fit TRBD1. Germline loops: CDR1 SGHDT, CDR2 YYEEEE. The CDR3 is 14 amino acids. The junction had 6 bases not matched to a gene; V was cut back by 6 bases and J by 5 bases. CDR3 sequence (DNA): TGTGCCAGCAACCCCGGGACAGGGGGGACTGAAGCTTTCTTT. This encodes CASNPGTGGTEAFF.

The chain employs TRBV2 and TRBJ1-1, with 10 bases matching TRBD1. The germline gives CDR1 SNHLY, CDR2 FYNNEI. The CDR3 covers 16 residues. V dropped 6 bases and J dropped 6; count of bases not matched to a gene: 13. The CDR3 nucleotides are TGTGCCAGCAGACTGGACAGGGGGACCGGCCAGGCTGAAGCTTTCTTT. This codes for CASRLDRGTGQAEAFF.

This rearrangement joins TRBV18 to TRBJ2-5, with 7 bases identical to TRBD1. The DNA end is a closer match to TRBJ2-7, so the J assignment may be wrong. In germline, CDR1 is KGHSH, CDR2 LQKENI. CDR3 length: 13 residues. The CDR3 sequence is CASSTDRAGEQYF. DNA of the CDR3: TGTGCCAGCTCAACTGACAGGGCCGGCGAGCAGTACTTC.

J is TRBJ1-1 and V is TRBV7-2; D ambiguous. Germline-derived CDR1 and CDR2 are SGHTA and FQGNSA. Trimming removed 1 base from V and 7 bases from J, with 13 bases in between. This CDR3 has 14 amino acids. The CDR3 loop is CASSLGGGSSEAFF. CDR3 sequence (DNA): TGTGCCAGCAGCTTAGGAGGCGGGAGTAGTGAAGCTTTCTTT.

The J gene is TRBJ2-6, the V gene TRBV29-1; D not resolved. CDR3 length: 13 residues. Trimming removed 6 bases from V and 0 bases from J, with 6 bases in between. The germline V gene has CDR1 SQVTM and CDR2 ANQGSEA. CDR3 amino acids: CSVESSGANVLTF. CDR3 nucleotides: TGCAGCGTGGAGTCCTCTGGGGCCAACGTCCTGACTTTC.

This clone was seen just once. This rearrangement joins TRBV7-2 to TRBJ1-1; TRBD1 is a possible D gene (6 bases). The V end lost 7 bases, the J end lost 1 base, and 10 bases lay between the germline ends. There are 13 residues in the CDR3. Germline V gene lookup returns CDR1 SGHTA and CDR2 FQGNSA. Here the CDR3 DNA reads TGTGCCAGCACCGGACAGTCGAACACTGAAGCTTTCTTT. Its translation: CASTGQSNTEAFF.

J is TRBJ2-5 and V is TRBV4-3, with 7 bases that match TRBD2. CDR1 is LGHNA and CDR2 is YSLEER in the germline V gene. V dropped 0 bases and J dropped 4; count of bases not matched to a gene: 8. The CDR3 totals 16 residues. The CDR3 DNA is TGCGCCAGCAGCCAAGAAAGGCGGGGCGGGAGAGAGACCCAGTACTTC. This encodes CASSQERRGGRETQYF.

As DNA, the CDR3 is TGTGCCAGCAGCCCCGCCGGAGGCTACAATGAGCAGTTCTTC. It translates to CASSPAGGYNEQFF. The genes are TRBV7-3 and TRBJ2-1, with a weak D call TRBD2 (5 bases). The CDR3 loop spans 14 amino acids. Trimming removed 5 bases from V and 3 bases from J, with 11 bases in between. From germline, CDR1 is SGHTA and CDR2 FQGTGA.

V and J are TRBV25-1 and TRBJ2-6; the D is unclear. This CDR3 comprises 13 residues. With 2 bases removed from V and 4 bases from J, the gap between germline ends came to 3 bases. Germline V gene sequence: CDR1 MGHDK, CDR2 SYGVNS. Here the CDR3 reads CASSELGANVLTF. CDR3 in DNA: TGTGCCAGCAGTGAACTGGGGGCCAACGTCCTGACTTTC.

The gene calls are TRBV11-3 and TRBJ1-1, with 7 bases fitting TRBD1. Looked up from germline, CDR1 is SGHNT and CDR2 is YENEEA. Unmatched junction bases numbered 6, after V lost 3 bases and J lost 2 bases. The CDR3 is made up of 15 amino acids. DNA for the CDR3: TGTGCCAGCAGCTTGGTTCGGACAGGTAACACTGAAGCTTTCTTT. It codes for CASSLVRTGNTEAFF. Using reference TRBV11-3 and TRBJ1-1 for the parts outside the CDR3, the full variable domain is EAGVVQSPRYKIIEKKQPVAFWCNPISGHNTLYWYLQNLGQGPELLIRYENEEAVDDSQLPKDRFSAERLKGVDSTLKIQPAELGDSAVYLCASSLVRTGNTEAFFGQGTRLTVV.

This clone appeared a few times. The J gene is TRBJ1-4, the V gene TRBV5-6, with 11 bases fitting TRBD1. The germline gives CDR1 SGHDT, CDR2 YYEEEE. The CDR3 sequence is 14 residues long. V gave up 3 bases and J gave up 5 bases; unmatched junction bases: 0. Here the CDR3 reads CASSWDRGNEKLFF. The CDR3 bases are TGTGCCAGCAGCTGGGACAGGGGGAATGAAAAACTGTTTTTT.

The chain has TRBV5-1 and TRBJ2-7, with 10 bases identical to TRBD2. V shed 0 bases and J 5 bases; nucleotides not matched to a gene: 8. This CDR3 has 16 residues. Germline loops: CDR1 SGHRS, CDR2 YFSETQ. CDR3 sequence (DNA): TGCGCCAGCAGCTTGGCGAGCGGGAGGGCTAGGAACGAGCAGTACGTC. Protein product: CASSLASGRARNEQYV.

The chain joins TRBV30 to TRBJ2-2, with 8 bases identical to TRBD2. J gave up 10 bases and V 2 bases, and 6 bases lay outside the gene matches. The CDR3 has 13 amino acids. The germline V gene encodes CDR1 GTSNPN and CDR2 SVGIG (reference sequence). CDR3 bases: TGTGCCTGGAGTTCCCAGGGACTAGTGGAGCTGTTTTTT. It specifies CAWSSQGLVELFF.

This clone has only a few counts. V gene TRBV16 combines with J gene TRBJ1-2; D ambiguous. The ends were cut back, 0 bases at V and 4 bases at J, with 15 bases in the middle. Germline CDR1 is KGHSY and CDR2 is FQNENV. The CDR3 is 16 amino acids. The CDR3 spells CASSQSVGSKTYGYTF. CDR3 sequence (DNA): TGTGCCAGCAGCCAATCAGTGGGCAGCAAAACCTATGGCTACACCTTC.

The rearrangement joins TRBV28 to TRBJ2-7, with TRBD2 as a possible D gene (5 bases). Trimming removed 2 bases at V and 3 bases at J, with 14 bases between. CDR1 MDHEN and CDR2 SYDVKM come from the germline V gene. The CDR3 extends over 15 amino acids. The DNA for the CDR3 is TGTGCCAGCAGTTTAGCGGGCGGGTCGGTCTACGAGCAGTACGTC. Its protein is CASSLAGGSVYEQYV.

This rearrangement joins TRBV27 to TRBJ1-4; TRBD1 agrees at 8 bases. CDR1 is MNHEY, CDR2 SMNVEV, per germline (reference sequence). V trimming: 1 base; J trimming: 8 bases; junction bases outside the gene matches: 18. This CDR3 has 19 residues. Written as DNA, the CDR3 is TGTGCCAGCAGTTTATGGATGGCAGGGGGCGATAAAGGGTACGAAAAACTGTTTTTT. It yields the protein CASSLWMAGGDKGYEKLFF.

The chain recombines TRBV9 with TRBJ2-3; D is undetermined. Deletions cut 0 bases from V and 0 bases from J, with 5 bases between. Per germline, CDR1 SGDLS and CDR2 YYNGEE. The CDR3 sequence is 14 residues long. The CDR3 sequence: CASSVAVSTDTQYF. CDR3 bases: TGTGCCAGCAGCGTAGCTGTCAGCACAGATACGCAGTATTTT.